This T cell receptor beta chain was found in a study of post-analysis software for immune sequencing data. Of note for this clonotype: Its antigen is unknown.

The V gene lost 2 bases and the J gene lost 8 bases, with 11 bases spanning the gap. Germline values: CDR1 KGHDR, CDR2 SFDVKD. CDR3 length: 13 amino acids. Unique molecular identifiers were present in the TCR beta cDNA libraries. A population of roughly 1 to 11 million T cells gave rise to about 500,000 cDNA molecules. TCRdb itself ran the PCR reads through MiXCR, one entry per CDR3 protein. The sample carries roughly 800,000 distinct CDR3 sequences, roughly 27% recorded once. Points from the study as a whole: Comparison with controls showed significantly lower normalized Chao1 diversity in multiple sclerosis patients. Controls showed lower frequencies than patients for five or six TRBV segments, and TRBV5-6, TRBV5-1 and TRBV20-1 were among these.

The sequencing input was blood. The TCR originated in a girl under 18 with multiple sclerosis. The chain combines TRBV24-1 with TRBJ1-2; D is perhaps TRBD1 (5 bases). CDR3 loop: CATSDYGAKGYTF. CDR3 sequence (DNA): TGTGCCACCAGTGATTATGGGGCGAAAGGCTACACCTTC.